These 13 T cell receptor beta chains share one sample of origin, sequenced in a study of CD8 T cells in Susac syndrome. With random hexamers, 0.5 to 1 ug RNA was reverse transcribed. MiXCR was run by TCRdb on the immunoSEQ multiplex PCR reads, yielding one entry per CDR3 protein. Counted here are 100,000 to 150,000 distinct CDR3 sequences, about 94% occurring once; the ten biggest clones make up about 0.19%. Sequencing input: CD8+ T cells from PBMCs. The origin of the receptors is a human donor with Susac syndrome.

The rearrangement links TRBV28 to TRBJ2-1; D not resolved. Germline CDR1 is MDHEN and CDR2 is SYDVKM. Trimming removed 1 base at V and 0 bases at J, with 4 bases between. CDR3 length: 14 residues. For the CDR3, the DNA is TGTGCCAGCAGTTTATTCTCCTCCTACAATGAGCAGTTCTTC. Translated, it gives CASSLFSSYNEQFF. Full variable domain (rest looked up from reference TRBV28 and TRBJ2-1): DVKVTQSSRYLVKRTGEKVFLECVQDMDHENMFWYRQDPGLGLRLIYFSYDVKMKEKGDIPEGYSVSREKKERFSLILESASTNQTSMYLCASSLFSSYNEQFFGPGTRLTVL.

The count of this clonotype is one. This chain connects TRBV30 to TRBJ1-5, with a weak D call TRBD1 (5 bases). CDR1 GTSNPN and CDR2 SVGIG come from the germline V gene (reference sequence). The CDR3 extends over 13 amino acids. V lost 1 base, J lost 6 bases, and 10 bases lay in between. CDR3 nucleotides: TGTGCCTGGAGTGGTGACAGTCGTCAGCCCCAGCATTTT. Residues: CAWSGDSRQPQHF.

The V and J genes are TRBV6-5 and TRBJ2-7; D gene uncertain. The germline V gene has CDR1 MNHEY and CDR2 SVGAGI. This CDR3 is 13 amino acids long. The V and J ends lost 2 bases and 4 bases respectively, with 9 bases between them. CDR3: CASSYQPSYEQYF. DNA of the CDR3: TGTGCCAGCAGTTACCAGCCGTCTTACGAGCAGTACTTC.

The chain combines TRBV4-1 with TRBJ2-1; TRBD2 agrees at 11 bases. The ends lost 1 base at V and 6 bases at J; junction bases unmatched: 8. Looked up from germline, CDR1 is MGHRA and CDR2 is YSYEKL. The CDR3 totals 17 residues. The CDR3 sequence is CASSQGSTSGMGNEQFF. CDR3 nucleotide sequence: TGCGCCAGCAGCCAAGGGTCGACTAGCGGGATGGGCAATGAGCAGTTCTTC.

This clonotype was counted between two and nine times. This rearrangement joins TRBV5-1 to TRBJ1-5; D not certain. Germline V gene sequence: CDR1 SGHRS, CDR2 YFSETQ. The CDR3 is made up of 15 amino acids. The germline V and J ends were trimmed by 0 bases and 0 bases, with 7 bases remaining between them. This chain's CDR3 is CASSLEGNSNQPQHF. In nucleotides, the CDR3 is TGCGCCAGCAGCTTGGAGGGTAATAGCAATCAGCCCCAGCATTTT.

The chain joins TRBV27 to TRBJ2-2; D gene uncertain. The germline V gene encodes CDR1 MNHEY and CDR2 SMNVEV (reference sequence). The CDR3 contains 13 residues. Trimming pared 7 bases from V and 7 bases from J, leaving 13 bases between. The CDR3: CASTSGPGGELFF. CDR3 DNA: TGTGCCAGCACCTCCGGCCCGGGCGGGGAGCTGTTTTTT.

This chain joins TRBV28 and TRBJ2-5; D is uncertain. Trimming shortened V by 3 bases and J by 4 bases, and 9 bases separated the two germline ends. This CDR3 is 13 amino acids long. Germline CDR1 and CDR2: MDHEN and SYDVKM. The CDR3 protein is CASSLGMGETQYF. For the CDR3, the DNA is TGTGCCAGCAGTTTGGGGATGGGAGAGACCCAGTACTTC.

The V gene is TRBV29-1, the J gene TRBJ2-1; D unclear. From germline, CDR1 is SQVTM and CDR2 ANQGSEA. The CDR3 runs to 12 residues. V was pared by 3 bases and J by 7 bases, with 10 bases between. The CDR3 protein is CSVDIQPNEQFF. The CDR3 DNA is TGCAGCGTTGATATTCAGCCAAATGAGCAGTTCTTC.

This chain links TRBV29-1 with TRBJ2-1; D is possibly TRBD2 (7 bases). The V end was cut by 5 bases, the J end by 7 bases, with 18 bases between. The CDR3 runs to 14 residues. Germline V lookup: CDR1 SQVTM, CDR2 ANQGSEA. CDR3 sequence: CSVPGAGVWNEQFF. The CDR3 nucleotides read TGCAGCGTTCCAGGGGCGGGAGTTTGGAATGAGCAGTTCTTC.

The chain has TRBV14 and TRBJ2-6; tentatively, D is TRBD1 (6 bases). With 4 bases removed from V and 8 bases from J, the gap between germline ends came to 18 bases. The CDR3 is made up of 16 amino acids. Germline assignment: CDR1 SGHDN and CDR2 FVKESK. CDR3 DNA sequence: TGTGCCAGCAGCCCCCGGCAGGGGCTTTGGTCCAACGTCCTGACTTTC. The encoded protein is CASSPRQGLWSNVLTF.

This clonotype was observed a few times. The gene calls are TRBV7-9 and TRBJ2-7, with 10 bases that match TRBD2. The germline gives CDR1 SEHNR, CDR2 FQNEAQ (reference sequence). The junction had 8 bases not matched to a gene; V was cut back by 5 bases and J by 4 bases. The CDR3 runs 15 residues. CDR3 protein: CASSQSASGRYEQYF. DNA of the CDR3: TGTGCCAGCAGCCAATCCGCTAGCGGGAGATACGAGCAGTACTTC.

The chain links TRBV20-1 to TRBJ1-1; a possible D gene is TRBD1 (5 bases). There are 13 residues in the CDR3. Germline CDR1 reads DFQATT; CDR2 reads SNEGSKA (reference sequence). V was trimmed by 5 bases and J by 3 bases, leaving 13 bases between them. CDR3 sequence: CSAQDTEDTEAFF. For the CDR3, the DNA is TGCAGTGCTCAGGACACAGAGGACACTGAAGCTTTCTTT.

The chain is built from TRBV12-3 or TRBV12-4 and TRBJ2-1; tentative D call: TRBD2 (5 bases). CDR3 length: 11 residues. V was clipped by 5 bases and J by 10 bases, with 9 bases between them. Written as DNA, the CDR3 is TGTGCCAGCAGTCCGGACTGGGAGCAGTTCTTC. This encodes CASSPDWEQFF.